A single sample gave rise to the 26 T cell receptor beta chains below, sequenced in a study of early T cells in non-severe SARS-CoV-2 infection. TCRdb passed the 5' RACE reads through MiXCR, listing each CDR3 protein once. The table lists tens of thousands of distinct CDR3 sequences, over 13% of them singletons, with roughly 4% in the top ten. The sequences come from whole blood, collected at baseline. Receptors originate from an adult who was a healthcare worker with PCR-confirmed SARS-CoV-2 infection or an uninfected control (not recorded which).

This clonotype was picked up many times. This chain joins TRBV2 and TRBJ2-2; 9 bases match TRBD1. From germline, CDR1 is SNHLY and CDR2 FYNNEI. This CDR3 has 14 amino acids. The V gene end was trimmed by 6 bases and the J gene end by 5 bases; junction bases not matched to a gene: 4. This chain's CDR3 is CASRQGAQTGELFF. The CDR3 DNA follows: TGTGCCAGCAGACAGGGGGCGCAAACCGGGGAGCTGTTTTTT. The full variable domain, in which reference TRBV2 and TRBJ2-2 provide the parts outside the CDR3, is EPEVTQTPSHQVTQMGQEVILRCVPISNHLYFYWYRQILGQKVEFLVSFYNNEISEKSEIFDDQFSVERPDGSNFTLKIRSTKLEDSAMYFCASRQGAQTGELFFGEGSRLTVL.

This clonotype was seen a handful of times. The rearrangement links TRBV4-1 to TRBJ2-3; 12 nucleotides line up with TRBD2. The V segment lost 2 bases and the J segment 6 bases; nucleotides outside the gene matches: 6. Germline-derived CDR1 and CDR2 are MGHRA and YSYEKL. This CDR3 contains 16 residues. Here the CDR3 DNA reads TGCGCCAGCAGCCAACCCCTAGCGGGGGGGCGTGATACGCAGTATTTT. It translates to CASSQPLAGGRDTQYF.

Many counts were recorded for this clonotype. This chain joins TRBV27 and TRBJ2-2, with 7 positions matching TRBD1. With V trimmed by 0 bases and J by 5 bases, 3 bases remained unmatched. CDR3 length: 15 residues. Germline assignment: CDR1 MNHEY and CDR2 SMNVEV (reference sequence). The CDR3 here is CASSLSGTATGELFF. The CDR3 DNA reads TGTGCCAGCAGTTTATCGGGGACAGCGACCGGGGAGCTGTTTTTT.

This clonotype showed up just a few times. CDR3 DNA sequence: TGTGCCAGCAGTTACTCGAAATGGGCCCCTGAGCAGTACTTC. Its translation: CASSYSKWAPEQYF. The rearrangement joins TRBV6-5 to TRBJ2-7; D not certain. The ends were cut back, 0 bases at V and 7 bases at J, with 13 bases in the middle. Per germline, CDR1 MNHEY and CDR2 SVGAGI. The CDR3 extends over 14 amino acids.

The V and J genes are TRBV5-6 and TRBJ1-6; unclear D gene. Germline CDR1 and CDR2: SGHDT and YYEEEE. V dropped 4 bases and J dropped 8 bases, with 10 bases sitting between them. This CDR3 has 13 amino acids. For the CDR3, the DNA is TGTGCCAGCAGCCCAAGCGGCGATTCACCCCTCCACTTT. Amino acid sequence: CASSPSGDSPLHF.

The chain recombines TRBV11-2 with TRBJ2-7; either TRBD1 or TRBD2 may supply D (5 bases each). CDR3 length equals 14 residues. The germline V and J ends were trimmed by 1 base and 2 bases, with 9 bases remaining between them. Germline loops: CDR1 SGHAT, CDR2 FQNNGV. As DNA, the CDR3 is TGTGCCAGCAGCTTAGCGGGACCTCCCTACGAGCAGTACTTC. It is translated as CASSLAGPPYEQYF.

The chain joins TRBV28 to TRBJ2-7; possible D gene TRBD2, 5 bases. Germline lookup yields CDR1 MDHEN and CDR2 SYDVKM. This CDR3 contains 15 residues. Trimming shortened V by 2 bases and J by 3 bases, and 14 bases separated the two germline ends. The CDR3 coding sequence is TGTGCCAGCAGTTTACCTACGGGGAAGGACTACGAGCAGTACTTC. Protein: CASSLPTGKDYEQYF.

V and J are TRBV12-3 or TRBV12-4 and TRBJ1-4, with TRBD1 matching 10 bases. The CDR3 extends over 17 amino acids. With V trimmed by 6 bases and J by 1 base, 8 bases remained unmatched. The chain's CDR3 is CASREGQGLRTNEKLFF. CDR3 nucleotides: TGTGCCAGCAGAGAGGGACAGGGGTTACGAACTAATGAAAAACTGTTTTTT.

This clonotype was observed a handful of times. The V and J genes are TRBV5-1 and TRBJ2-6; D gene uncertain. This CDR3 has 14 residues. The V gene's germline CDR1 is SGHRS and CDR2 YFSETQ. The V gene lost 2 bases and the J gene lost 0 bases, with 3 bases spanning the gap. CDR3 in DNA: TGCGCCAGCAGCTTCGACTCTGGGGCCAACGTCCTGACTTTC. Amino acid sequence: CASSFDSGANVLTF. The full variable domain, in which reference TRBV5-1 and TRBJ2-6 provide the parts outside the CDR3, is KAGVTQTPRYLIKTRGQQVTLSCSPISGHRSVSWYQQTPGQGLQFLFEYFSETQRNKGNFPGRFSGRQFSNSRSEMNVSTLELGDSALYLCASSFDSGANVLTFGAGSRLTVL.

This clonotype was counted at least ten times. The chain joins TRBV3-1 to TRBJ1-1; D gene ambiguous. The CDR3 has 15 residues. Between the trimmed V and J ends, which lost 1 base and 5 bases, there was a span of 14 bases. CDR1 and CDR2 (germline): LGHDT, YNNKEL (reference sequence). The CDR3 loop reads CASSQARRVGTEAFF. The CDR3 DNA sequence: TGTGCCAGCAGCCAAGCTAGGCGGGTAGGGACTGAAGCTTTCTTT.

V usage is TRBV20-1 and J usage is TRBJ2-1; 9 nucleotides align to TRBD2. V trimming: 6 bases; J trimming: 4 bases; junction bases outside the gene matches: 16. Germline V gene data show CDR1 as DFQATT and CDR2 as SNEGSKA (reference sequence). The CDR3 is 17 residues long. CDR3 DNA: TGCAGTGCCTCTTTCCCCCTAGCGGGACCCCCATACAATGAGCAGTTCTTC. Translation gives CSASFPLAGPPYNEQFF.

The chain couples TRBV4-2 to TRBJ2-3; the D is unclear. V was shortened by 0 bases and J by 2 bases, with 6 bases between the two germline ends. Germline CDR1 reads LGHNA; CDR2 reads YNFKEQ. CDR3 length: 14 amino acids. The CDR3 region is CASSQEVNTDTQYF. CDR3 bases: TGTGCCAGCAGCCAAGAAGTAAACACAGATACGCAGTATTTT.

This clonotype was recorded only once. This CDR3 reads CASSEVLAGNEQYF. CDR3 in DNA: TGTGCCAGCAGTGAGGTCCTAGCGGGGAACGAGCAGTACTTC. The chain recombines TRBV2 with TRBJ2-7, with TRBD2 matching 9 bases. The V and J ends lost 3 bases and 5 bases, in that order; junction bases with no gene match: 5. Germline values: CDR1 SNHLY, CDR2 FYNNEI. The CDR3 covers 14 residues.

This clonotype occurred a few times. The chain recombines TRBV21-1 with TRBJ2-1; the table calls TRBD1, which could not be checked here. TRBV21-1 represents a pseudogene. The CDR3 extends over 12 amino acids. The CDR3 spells CASFGKGDEQFF. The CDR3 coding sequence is TGTGCCAGCTTCGGTAAAGGGGATGAGCAGTTCTTC.

This CDR3 reads CSAQGPGNTIYF. The CDR3 DNA sequence: TGCAGTGCCCAGGGACCTGGAAACACCATATATTTT. The chain recombines TRBV20-1 with TRBJ1-3; the D gene is possibly TRBD1 (5 bases). Trimming took off 6 bases at V and 2 bases at J, with 8 bases between the two ends. The V gene's germline CDR1 is DFQATT and CDR2 SNEGSKA (reference sequence). The CDR3 sequence is 12 residues long.

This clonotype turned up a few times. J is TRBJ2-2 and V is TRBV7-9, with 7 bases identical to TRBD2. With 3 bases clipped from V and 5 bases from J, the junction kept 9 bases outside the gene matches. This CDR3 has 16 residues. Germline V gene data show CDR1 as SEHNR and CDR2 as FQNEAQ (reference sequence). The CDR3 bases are TGTGCCAGCAGCTTCCTTGGCACTAGCGAGACCGGGGAGCTGTTTTTT. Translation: CASSFLGTSETGELFF.

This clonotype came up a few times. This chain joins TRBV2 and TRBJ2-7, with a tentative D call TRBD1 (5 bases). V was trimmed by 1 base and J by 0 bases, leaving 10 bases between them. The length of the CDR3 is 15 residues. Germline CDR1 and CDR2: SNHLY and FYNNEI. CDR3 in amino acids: CASSEEGLSSYEQYF. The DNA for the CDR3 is TGTGCCAGCAGTGAAGAGGGGCTGAGCTCCTACGAGCAGTACTTC.

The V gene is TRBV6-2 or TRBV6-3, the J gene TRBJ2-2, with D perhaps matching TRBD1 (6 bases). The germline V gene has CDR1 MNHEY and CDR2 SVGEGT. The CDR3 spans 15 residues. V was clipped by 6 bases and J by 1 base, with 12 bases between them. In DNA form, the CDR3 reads TGTGCCAGCAGCCAAGTACAGGGGAACACCGGGGAGCTGTTTTTT. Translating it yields CASSQVQGNTGELFF.

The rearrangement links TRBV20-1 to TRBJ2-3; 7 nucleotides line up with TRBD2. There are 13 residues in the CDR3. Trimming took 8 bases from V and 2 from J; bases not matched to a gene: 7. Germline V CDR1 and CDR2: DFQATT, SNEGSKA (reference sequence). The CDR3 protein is CSIAAGITDTQYF. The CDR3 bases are TGCAGTATAGCAGCGGGAATCACAGATACGCAGTATTTT.

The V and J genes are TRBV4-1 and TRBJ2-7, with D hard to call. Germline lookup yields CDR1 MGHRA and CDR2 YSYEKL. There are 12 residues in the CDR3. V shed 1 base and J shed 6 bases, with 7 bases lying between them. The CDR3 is CASSQVGLEQYF. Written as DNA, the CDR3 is TGCGCCAGCAGCCAAGTCGGCCTCGAGCAGTACTTC.

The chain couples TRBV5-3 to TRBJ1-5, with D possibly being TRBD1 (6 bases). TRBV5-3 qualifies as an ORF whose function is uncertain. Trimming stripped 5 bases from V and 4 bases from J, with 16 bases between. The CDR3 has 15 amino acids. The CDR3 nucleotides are TGTGCCAGAAGTCCCTACAGGGTGAAAAATCAGCCCCAGCATTTT. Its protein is CARSPYRVKNQPQHF.

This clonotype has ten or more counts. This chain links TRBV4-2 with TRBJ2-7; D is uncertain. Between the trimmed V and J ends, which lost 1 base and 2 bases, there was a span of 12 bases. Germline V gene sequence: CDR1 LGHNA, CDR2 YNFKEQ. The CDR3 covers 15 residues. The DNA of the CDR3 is TGTGCCAGCAGCCAAGCGGTAGCTCAGACCTACGAGCAGTACTTC. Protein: CASSQAVAQTYEQYF.

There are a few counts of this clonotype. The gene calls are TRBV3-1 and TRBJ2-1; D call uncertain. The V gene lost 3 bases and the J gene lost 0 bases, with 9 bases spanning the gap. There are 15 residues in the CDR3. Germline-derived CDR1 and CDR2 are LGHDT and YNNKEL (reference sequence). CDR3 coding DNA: TGTGCCAGCAGCCATCTCGTGGGCTCCTACAATGAGCAGTTCTTC. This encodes CASSHLVGSYNEQFF.

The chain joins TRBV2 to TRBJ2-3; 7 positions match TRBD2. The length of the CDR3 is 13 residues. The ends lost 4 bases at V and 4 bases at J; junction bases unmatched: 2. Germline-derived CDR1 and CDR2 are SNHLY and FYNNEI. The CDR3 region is CASSASGPDTQYF. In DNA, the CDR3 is TGTGCCAGCAGTGCTAGCGGCCCAGATACGCAGTATTTT.

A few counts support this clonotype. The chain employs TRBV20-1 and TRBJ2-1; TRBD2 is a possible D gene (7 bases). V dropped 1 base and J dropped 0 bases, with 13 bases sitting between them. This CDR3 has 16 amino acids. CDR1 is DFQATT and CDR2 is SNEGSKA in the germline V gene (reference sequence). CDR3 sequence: CSARVRRGPSYNEQFF. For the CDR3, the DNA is TGCAGTGCTAGAGTCAGGCGGGGGCCCTCCTACAATGAGCAGTTCTTC.

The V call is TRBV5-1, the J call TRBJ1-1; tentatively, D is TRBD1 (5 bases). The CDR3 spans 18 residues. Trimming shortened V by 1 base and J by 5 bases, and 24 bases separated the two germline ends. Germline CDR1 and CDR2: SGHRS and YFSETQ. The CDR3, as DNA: TGCGCCAGCAGCTTGACGCCGCAATATGGGGACCGAAGGACTGAAGCTTTCTTT. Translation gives CASSLTPQYGDRRTEAFF.